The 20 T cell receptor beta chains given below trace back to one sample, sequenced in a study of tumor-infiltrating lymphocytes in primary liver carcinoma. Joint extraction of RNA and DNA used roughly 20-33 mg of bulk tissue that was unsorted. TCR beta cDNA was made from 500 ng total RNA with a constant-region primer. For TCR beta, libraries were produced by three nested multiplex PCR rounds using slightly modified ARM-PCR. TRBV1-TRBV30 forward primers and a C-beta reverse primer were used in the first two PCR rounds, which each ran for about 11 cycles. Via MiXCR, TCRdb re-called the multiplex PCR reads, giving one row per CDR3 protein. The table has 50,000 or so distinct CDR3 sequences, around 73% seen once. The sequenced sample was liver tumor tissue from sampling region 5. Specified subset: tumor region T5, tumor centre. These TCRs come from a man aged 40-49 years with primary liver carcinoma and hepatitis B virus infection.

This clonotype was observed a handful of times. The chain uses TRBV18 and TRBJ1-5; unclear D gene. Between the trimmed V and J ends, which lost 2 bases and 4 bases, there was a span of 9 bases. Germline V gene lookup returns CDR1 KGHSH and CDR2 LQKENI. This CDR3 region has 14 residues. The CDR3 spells CASSPTGRNQPQHF. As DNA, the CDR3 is TGTGCCAGCTCACCAACGGGGAGGAATCAGCCCCAGCATTTT.

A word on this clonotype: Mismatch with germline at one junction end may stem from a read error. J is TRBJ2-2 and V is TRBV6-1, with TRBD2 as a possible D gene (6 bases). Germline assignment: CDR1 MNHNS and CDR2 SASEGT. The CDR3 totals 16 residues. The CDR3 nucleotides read TGTGCCAACAGTGGAGTCCCCACTAGCTTACCCGGGGATCTGTTTTTT. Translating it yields CANSGVPTSLPGDLFF.

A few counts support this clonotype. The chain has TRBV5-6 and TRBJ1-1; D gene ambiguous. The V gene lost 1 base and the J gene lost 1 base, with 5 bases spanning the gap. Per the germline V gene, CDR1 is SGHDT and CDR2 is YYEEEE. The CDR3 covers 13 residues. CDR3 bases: TGTGCCAGCAGCTTGACGGCGAACACTGAAGCTTTCTTT. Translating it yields CASSLTANTEAFF.

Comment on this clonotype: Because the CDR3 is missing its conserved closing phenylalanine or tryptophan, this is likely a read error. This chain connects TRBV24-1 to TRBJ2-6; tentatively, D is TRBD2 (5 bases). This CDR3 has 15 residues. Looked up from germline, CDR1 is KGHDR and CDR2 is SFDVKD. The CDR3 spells CVTSAGNSGANVLTS. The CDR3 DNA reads TGTGTCACCAGTGCCGGGAACTCTGGGGCCAACGTCCTGACTTCC.

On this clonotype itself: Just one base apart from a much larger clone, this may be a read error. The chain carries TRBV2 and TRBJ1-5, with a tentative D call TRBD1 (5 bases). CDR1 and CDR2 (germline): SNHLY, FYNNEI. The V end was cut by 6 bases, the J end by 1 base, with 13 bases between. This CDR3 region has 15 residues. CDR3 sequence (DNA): TGTGCCAGCAGCGGGGACTGGGCGAGCAATCAGCCCCAGCATTTT. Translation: CASSGDWASNQPQHF.

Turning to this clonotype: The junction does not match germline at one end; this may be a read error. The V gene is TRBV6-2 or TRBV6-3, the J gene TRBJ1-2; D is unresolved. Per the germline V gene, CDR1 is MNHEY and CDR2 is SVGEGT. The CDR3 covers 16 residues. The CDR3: CASSHPGVVSGGGCTF. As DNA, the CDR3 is TGTGCCAGCAGTCACCCCGGAGTGGTCTCCGGAGGTGGCTGCACCTTC.

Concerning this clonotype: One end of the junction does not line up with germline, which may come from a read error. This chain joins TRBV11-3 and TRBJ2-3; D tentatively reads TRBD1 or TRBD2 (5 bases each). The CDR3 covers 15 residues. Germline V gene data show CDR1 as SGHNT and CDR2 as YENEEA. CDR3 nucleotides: TGTGCCATCAGCCCCGGTGGGGGTCCCACTGATACGCTGTATTTT. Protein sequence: CAISPGGGPTDTLYF.

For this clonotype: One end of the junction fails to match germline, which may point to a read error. The CDR3 sequence is CACSLAQVVHEQYF. CDR3 sequence (DNA): TGCGCCTGTAGCTTAGCTCAGGTCGTCCACGAGCAGTACTTC. V and J are TRBV11-2 and TRBJ2-7; D not certain. Germline assignment: CDR1 SGHAT and CDR2 FQNNGV. CDR3 length: 14 amino acids.

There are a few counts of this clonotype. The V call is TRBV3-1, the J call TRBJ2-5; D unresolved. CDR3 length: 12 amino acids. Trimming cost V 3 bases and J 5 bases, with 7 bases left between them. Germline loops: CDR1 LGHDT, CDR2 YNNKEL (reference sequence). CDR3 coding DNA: TGTGCCAGCAGCCACAGAGAGGAGACCCAGTACTTC. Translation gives CASSHREETQYF.

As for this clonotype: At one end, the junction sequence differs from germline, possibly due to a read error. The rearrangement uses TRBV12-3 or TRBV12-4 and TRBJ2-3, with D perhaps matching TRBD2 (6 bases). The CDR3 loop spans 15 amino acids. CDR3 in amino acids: CASSPPEGRTDTQYF. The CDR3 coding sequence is TGTGCCAGCAGCCCGCCGGAGGGGCGAACAGACACGCAGTATTTT.

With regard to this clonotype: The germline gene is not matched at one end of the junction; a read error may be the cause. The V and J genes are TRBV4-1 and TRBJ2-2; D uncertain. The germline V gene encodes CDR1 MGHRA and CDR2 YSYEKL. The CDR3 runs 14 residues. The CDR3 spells CTSSQLTLSGELFF. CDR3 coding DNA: TGCACCAGCAGCCAACTCACCCTCTCGGGGGAGCTGTTTTTT.

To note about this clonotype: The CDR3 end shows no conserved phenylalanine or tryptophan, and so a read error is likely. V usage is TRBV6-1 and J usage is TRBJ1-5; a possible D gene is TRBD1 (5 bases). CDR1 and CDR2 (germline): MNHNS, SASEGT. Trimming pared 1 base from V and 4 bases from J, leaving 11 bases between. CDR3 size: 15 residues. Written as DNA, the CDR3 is TGTGCCAGCAGTGAAGGGCAGGGTCAAAATCAGCCCCAGCATGTT. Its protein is CASSEGQGQNQPQHV.

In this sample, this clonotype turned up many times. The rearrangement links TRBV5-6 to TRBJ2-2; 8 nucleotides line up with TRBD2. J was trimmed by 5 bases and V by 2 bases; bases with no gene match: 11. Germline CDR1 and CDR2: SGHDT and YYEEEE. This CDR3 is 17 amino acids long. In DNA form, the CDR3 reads TGTGCCAGCAGCTTATGGGGACTAGTGCGGACAACCGGGGAGCTGTTTTTT. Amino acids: CASSLWGLVRTTGELFF. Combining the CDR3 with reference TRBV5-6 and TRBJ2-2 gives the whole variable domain DAGVTQSPTHLIKTRGQQVTLRCSPKSGHDTVSWYQQALGQGPQFIFQYYEEEERQRGNFPDRFSGHQFPNYSSELNVNALLLGDSALYLCASSLWGLVRTTGELFFGEGSRLTVL.

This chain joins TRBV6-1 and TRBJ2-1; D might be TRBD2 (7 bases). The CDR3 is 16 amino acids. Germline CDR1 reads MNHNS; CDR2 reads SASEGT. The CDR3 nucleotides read TGTGGAAGCACACTCAATTGGGGGGGGCCCGGGGATGAGCAGTTCTTC. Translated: CGSTLNWGGPGDEQFF.

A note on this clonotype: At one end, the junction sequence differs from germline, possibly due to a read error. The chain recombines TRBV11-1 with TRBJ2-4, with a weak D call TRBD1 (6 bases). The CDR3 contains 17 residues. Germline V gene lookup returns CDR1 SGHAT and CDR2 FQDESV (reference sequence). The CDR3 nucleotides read TGTGCCAGCAGCTCTCAGGGACAAGGAGCATCAAAAAACATTCAATACTTC. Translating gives CASSSQGQGASKNIQYF.

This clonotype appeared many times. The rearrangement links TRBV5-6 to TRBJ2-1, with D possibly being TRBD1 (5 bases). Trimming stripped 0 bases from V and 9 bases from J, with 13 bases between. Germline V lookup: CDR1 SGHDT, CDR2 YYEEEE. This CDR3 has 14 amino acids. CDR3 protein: CASSLALATGEQFF. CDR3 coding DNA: TGTGCCAGCAGCTTGGCTCTGGCTACAGGTGAGCAGTTCTTC.

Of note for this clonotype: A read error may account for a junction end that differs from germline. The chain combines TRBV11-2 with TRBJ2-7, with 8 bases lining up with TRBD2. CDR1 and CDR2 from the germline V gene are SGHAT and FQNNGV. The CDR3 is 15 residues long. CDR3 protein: CACSKQASGRGEQYF. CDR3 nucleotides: TGTGCCTGCAGCAAACAGGCAAGCGGGAGAGGGGAGCAGTACTTC.

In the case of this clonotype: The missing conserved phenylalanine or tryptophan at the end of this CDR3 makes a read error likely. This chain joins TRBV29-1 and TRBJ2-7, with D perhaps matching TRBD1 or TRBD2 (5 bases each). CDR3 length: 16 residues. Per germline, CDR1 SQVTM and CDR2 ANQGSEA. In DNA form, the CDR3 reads TGCGGCGCCATGACATCTGGGACCGGCACCCCCTACGAGCAGTACTTA. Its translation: CGAMTSGTGTPYEQYL.

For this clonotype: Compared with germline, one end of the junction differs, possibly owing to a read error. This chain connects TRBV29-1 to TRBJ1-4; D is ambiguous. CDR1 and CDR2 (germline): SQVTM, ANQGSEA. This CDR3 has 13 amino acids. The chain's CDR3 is CSVDGAMSEKPFF. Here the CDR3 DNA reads TGCAGCGTTGACGGAGCGATGAGTGAAAAACCGTTTTTT.

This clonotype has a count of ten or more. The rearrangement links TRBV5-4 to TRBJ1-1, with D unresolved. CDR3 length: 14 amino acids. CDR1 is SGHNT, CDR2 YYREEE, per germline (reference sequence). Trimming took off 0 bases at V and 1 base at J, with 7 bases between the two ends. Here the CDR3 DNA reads TGTGCCAGCAGCTTGGGTGTGGGGAACACTGAAGCTTTCTTT. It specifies CASSLGVGNTEAFF.